This passage covers 5 T cell receptor beta chains from one sample sequenced in a study of T cell responses to AZD1222 COVID-19 vaccine. Sequencing was performed with immunoSEQ multiplex PCR; in TCRdb, only in-frame clones are kept and a portion is missing. The sample lists 140,000 or so clones, about 89% seen once, with 4% to 5% in the top ten. This specimen was peripheral blood, taken on day 0 of AZD1222 vaccination. These receptors were taken from an adult in good health.

The V gene is TRBV2, the J gene TRBJ1-6, with TRBD1 as a possible D gene (5 bases). The CDR3 loop spans 14 amino acids. Between the trimmed V and J ends, which lost 8 bases and 7 bases, there was a span of 15 bases. Germline-derived CDR1 and CDR2 are SNHLY and FYNNEI. The CDR3 coding sequence is TGTGCCAGCGCTTTGGGACGGGGGAATTCACCCCTCCACTTT. Its protein product is CASALGRGNSPLHF.

The genes are TRBV30 and TRBJ2-3, with 12 bases fitting TRBD2. After removal of 8 bases from V and 8 bases from J, the junction contained 14 bases not matched to a gene. The CDR3 has 15 residues. In germline, CDR1 is GTSNPN, CDR2 SVGIG (reference sequence). The CDR3 nucleotides read TGTGCCCTTTTATCTCCTACTAGCGGGGGGCCTACGCAGTATTTT. Translating it yields CALLSPTSGGPTQYF.

The J gene is TRBJ2-7, the V gene TRBV11-2; D is possibly TRBD1 (6 bases). This CDR3 comprises 13 residues. Germline loops: CDR1 SGHAT, CDR2 FQNNGV. V was shortened by 5 bases and J by 2 bases, with 10 bases between the two germline ends. The CDR3 nucleotides read TGTGCCAGCAGCAGGGACAACGCCTACGAGCAGTACTTC. Amino acid sequence: CASSRDNAYEQYF.

The sample holds a few counts of this clone. The rearrangement links TRBV7-6 to TRBJ2-3; 8 nucleotides match TRBD2. Per germline, CDR1 SGHVS and CDR2 FNYEAQ. V gave up 0 bases and J gave up 1 base; unmatched junction bases: 6. This CDR3 is built from 17 residues. This CDR3 reads CASSLAASGLRTDTQYF. The CDR3 DNA reads TGTGCCAGCAGCTTAGCGGCTAGCGGGTTACGCACAGATACGCAGTATTTT.

V and J are TRBV2 and TRBJ2-2; TRBD1 might be the D (6 bases). Germline CDR1 reads SNHLY; CDR2 reads FYNNEI. Trimming shortened V by 10 bases and J by 7 bases, and 13 bases separated the two germline ends. The CDR3 is 12 amino acids. CDR3 loop: CATLKGDGELFF. CDR3 nucleotides: TGTGCCACCCTAAAGGGGGACGGGGAGCTGTTTTTT.